These 26 T cell receptor beta chains were sequenced from one sample in a study of blood T cell repertoires in COVID-19. The method was immunoSEQ multiplex PCR; TCRdb's version includes in-frame clones alone and lacks a portion of them. The sample records about 480,000 clones, 75% to 90% being singletons. Material for sequencing was peripheral blood. Source of these receptors: a woman in her twenties or thirties with acute or convalescent COVID-19.

The chain is built from TRBV30 and TRBJ2-7; possibly TRBD1 or TRBD2 for D (6 bases each). The CDR3 extends over 12 amino acids. CDR1 and CDR2 from the germline V gene are GTSNPN and SVGIG (reference sequence). V lost 5 bases and J 4 bases, leaving 12 bases between the germline ends. The CDR3 DNA reads as TGTGCCTGGGGGGGGACAACTTACGAGCAGTACTTC. This gives the protein CAWGGTTYEQYF.

The chain joins TRBV27 to TRBJ2-5; 11 nucleotides line up with TRBD2. Germline V lookup: CDR1 MNHEY, CDR2 SMNVEV (reference sequence). This CDR3 spans 15 amino acids. Trimming at V came to 3 bases and at J to 5 bases, leaving 5 bases not matched to a gene. CDR3 sequence reads: CASSFLAGGLETQYF. The CDR3 DNA is TGTGCCAGCAGTTTTTTAGCGGGGGGGCTTGAGACCCAGTACTTC.

The rearrangement links TRBV4-1 to TRBJ1-3; 7 bases map to TRBD1. The CDR3 is 15 amino acids. Germline loops: CDR1 MGHRA, CDR2 YSYEKL. The trim removed 5 bases at V and 4 bases at J, leaving 8 bases unmatched. CDR3 sequence (DNA): TGCGCCAGCAGCGCGAGACAGGGTTTAGGAAACACCATATATTTT. Its translation: CASSARQGLGNTIYF.

The chain links TRBV24-1 to TRBJ2-1, with D perhaps TRBD1 (6 bases). V dropped 1 base and J dropped 5 bases, with 14 bases sitting between them. The CDR3 spans 16 residues. Germline assignment: CDR1 KGHDR and CDR2 SFDVKD. The CDR3 spells CATSDFLAGANNEQFF. The CDR3 DNA reads as TGTGCCACCAGTGATTTTCTAGCAGGGGCAAACAATGAGCAGTTCTTC.

V gene TRBV15 combines with J gene TRBJ2-1, with D unresolved. There are 14 residues in the CDR3. The germline CDR1 and CDR2 sequences are LNHNV and YYDKDF (reference sequence). With 3 bases removed from V and 6 bases from J, the gap between germline ends came to 12 bases. The CDR3 nucleotides are TGTGCCACCAGCAGGGGCCGAACCGGCAATGAGCAGTTCTTC. Translated, it gives CATSRGRTGNEQFF.

The CDR3 protein is CASSSTPRGETQYF. CDR3 DNA: TGTGCCAGCAGCTCTACTCCTCGGGGGGAGACCCAGTACTTC. The chain joins TRBV7-9 to TRBJ2-5, with a weak D call TRBD2 (6 bases). Germline V gene lookup returns CDR1 SEHNR and CDR2 FQNEAQ (reference sequence). This CDR3 is built from 14 residues. Trimming cost V 4 bases and J 5 bases, with 14 bases left between them.

The rearrangement links TRBV5-5 to TRBJ2-5, with TRBD2 identical over 7 bases. The CDR3 spans 17 residues. V gave up 0 bases and J gave up 1 base; unmatched junction bases: 9. The germline V gene has CDR1 SGHKS and CDR2 YYEKEE (reference sequence). As DNA, the CDR3 is TGTGCCAGCAGCTTGGCTATAGCCGCTAGCGGCCAAGAGACCCAGTACTTC. It codes for CASSLAIAASGQETQYF.

This clone appeared a few times. The chain recombines TRBV18 with TRBJ2-7; possible D gene TRBD2, 5 bases. The length of the CDR3 is 14 residues. CDR1 is KGHSH, CDR2 LQKENI, per germline. Trimming removed 6 bases at V and 4 bases at J, with 16 bases between. The CDR3 is CASSDDYRKYEQYF. The CDR3 nucleotides read TGTGCCAGCTCGGACGACTACCGTAAGTACGAGCAGTACTTC.

The chain couples TRBV4-1 to TRBJ2-1; 10 nucleotides align to TRBD1. Germline assignment: CDR1 MGHRA and CDR2 YSYEKL. Trimming cost V 1 base and J 4 bases; bases outside gene matches: 7. This CDR3 is 17 amino acids long. The CDR3 spells CASSQAGVGQGYNEQFF. The CDR3 DNA follows: TGCGCCAGCAGCCAAGCGGGTGTGGGACAGGGGTACAATGAGCAGTTCTTC.

V gene TRBV2 combines with J gene TRBJ1-3; perhaps TRBD1 as D (6 bases). This CDR3 region has 15 residues. Trimming shortened V by 7 bases and J by 0 bases, and 13 bases separated the two germline ends. Per the germline V gene, CDR1 is SNHLY and CDR2 is FYNNEI. This chain's CDR3 is CASIPDSSSGNTIYF. The CDR3 coding sequence is TGTGCCAGCATCCCGGACAGTAGCTCTGGAAACACCATATATTTT.

The chain uses TRBV7-3 and TRBJ2-3; TRBD2 agrees at 9 bases. The ends lost 5 bases at V and 2 bases at J; junction bases unmatched: 5. There are 15 residues in the CDR3. Germline V gene lookup returns CDR1 SGHTA and CDR2 FQGTGA. The CDR3 DNA reads TGTGCCAGCAGCCGAGCGGGGGGATACACAGATACGCAGTATTTT. Translation gives CASSRAGGYTDTQYF.

The chain recombines TRBV10-1 with TRBJ2-7; a possible D gene is TRBD1 (5 bases). Germline-derived CDR1 and CDR2 are WNHNN and SYGVQD (reference sequence). V shed 10 bases and J shed 0 bases, with 19 bases lying between them. This CDR3 comprises 15 residues. In nucleotides, the CDR3 is TGCGCCATCACGCGAGACAGACTTCTCTCCTACGAGCAGTACTTC. This encodes CAITRDRLLSYEQYF.

The chain couples TRBV7-3 to TRBJ2-1, with 13 bases lining up with TRBD2. Germline loops: CDR1 SGHTA, CDR2 FQGTGA. The CDR3 has 15 residues. The ends lost 5 bases at V and 8 bases at J; junction bases unmatched: 6. CDR3 residues: CASSPTSGGADEQFF. The CDR3 bases are TGTGCCAGCAGCCCAACTAGCGGGGGGGCAGATGAGCAGTTCTTC.

The chain combines TRBV24-1 with TRBJ2-1; a possible D gene is TRBD1 (6 bases). Trimming took 4 bases from V and 7 from J, leaving 16 bases between them. Per the germline V gene, CDR1 is KGHDR and CDR2 is SFDVKD. The CDR3 has 15 residues. In DNA form, the CDR3 reads TGTGCCACCAGTGACACCGGGACACTGTTAAATGAGCAGTTCTTC. It encodes CATSDTGTLLNEQFF.

This clone was counted a few times. The chain combines TRBV5-1 with TRBJ2-5; D might be TRBD2 (5 bases). V was clipped by 5 bases and J by 5 bases, with 16 bases between them. The germline V gene encodes CDR1 SGHRS and CDR2 YFSETQ. This CDR3 spans 14 amino acids. CDR3 in DNA: TGCGCCAGCAGTCCTCTAGCTTTACGGGAGACCCAGTACTTC. Its protein product is CASSPLALRETQYF.

V is TRBV6-6 and J is TRBJ1-3; 7 positions match TRBD1. The CDR3 spans 16 residues. Germline CDR1 is MNHNY and CDR2 is SVGAGI (reference sequence). Losses at the gene ends were 6 bases for V and 1 base for J; bases not matched to a gene: 9. The CDR3 DNA reads TGTGCCAGCAGCCGGGGACAGCTCGAATCTGGAAACACCATATATTTT. Translating it yields CASSRGQLESGNTIYF.

In nucleotides, the CDR3 is TGTGCCAGCAGCCGAATGGCCGATACGCAGTATTTT. It translates to CASSRMADTQYF. This chain connects TRBV7-9 to TRBJ2-3; no reliable D call. Germline values: CDR1 SEHNR, CDR2 FQNEAQ (reference sequence). With 5 bases removed from V and 6 bases from J, the gap between germline ends came to 9 bases. This CDR3 spans 12 amino acids.

V is TRBV24-1 and J is TRBJ2-3; 7 bases fit TRBD1. Germline CDR1 and CDR2: KGHDR and SFDVKD. This CDR3 spans 17 amino acids. V lost 3 bases to trimming and J lost 0 bases; unmatched junction nucleotides: 8. Here the CDR3 DNA reads TGTGCCACCAGTGATGTCCTTGGGACAGTTAGCACAGATACGCAGTATTTT. Its protein product is CATSDVLGTVSTDTQYF.

The chain combines TRBV29-1 with TRBJ2-1; 13 bases fit TRBD2. Germline V gene data show CDR1 as SQVTM and CDR2 as ANQGSEA. The trim removed 7 bases at V and 8 bases at J, leaving 5 bases unmatched. This CDR3 region has 13 residues. Here the CDR3 DNA reads TGCAGCGAGACTAGCGGGGGGTTGCATGAGCAGTTCTTC. Its translation: CSETSGGLHEQFF.

This chain links TRBV6-6 with TRBJ1-1; D may be TRBD1 (6 bases). Deletions cut 6 bases from V and 4 bases from J, with 21 bases between. The CDR3 covers 16 residues. Germline lookup yields CDR1 MNHNY and CDR2 SVGAGI (reference sequence). Here the CDR3 DNA reads TGTGCCAGCAGAGATACTCGCAGGGGTGGAGGCACTGAAGCTTTCTTT. This translates into CASRDTRRGGGTEAFF.

The gene calls are TRBV28 and TRBJ1-1; TRBD1 matches 7 bases. Germline V gives CDR1 MDHEN, CDR2 SYDVKM. The junction had 9 bases not matched to a gene; V was cut back by 5 bases and J by 3 bases. The CDR3 has 15 residues. The chain's CDR3 is CASSPGDREYTEAFF. DNA of the CDR3: TGTGCCAGCAGTCCAGGCGACAGGGAATACACTGAAGCTTTCTTT.

The rearrangement joins TRBV27 to TRBJ2-1; 8 bases agree with TRBD2. J was trimmed by 5 bases and V by 5 bases; bases with no gene match: 8. Germline lookup yields CDR1 MNHEY and CDR2 SMNVEV (reference sequence). This CDR3 comprises 15 residues. CDR3 coding DNA: TGTGCCAGCAGTCCTTTTACGGGGGGGCACAATGAGCAGTTCTTC. Translated, it gives CASSPFTGGHNEQFF.

This clone was detected once. J is TRBJ2-2 and V is TRBV19; possible D gene TRBD2, 6 bases. The CDR3 is 18 residues long. The germline CDR1 and CDR2 sequences are LNHDA and SQIVND (reference sequence). V was cut by 8 bases and J by 2 bases, with 24 bases left in between. CDR3 DNA: TGTGCCAGTCGTCCCGCGGGACGGCTTGATATCAACACCGGGGAGCTGTTTTTT. As protein: CASRPAGRLDINTGELFF.

The CDR3 DNA sequence: TGTGCCAGCAGTACTGACAGGGACCTAAATGTTTTCTTT. This encodes CASSTDRDLNVFF. J is TRBJ1-1 and V is TRBV28; 7 bases are a match to TRBD1. V lost 5 bases and J lost 13; bases outside the gene matches: 13. Germline loops: CDR1 MDHEN, CDR2 SYDVKM. CDR3 size: 13 residues.

V gene TRBV30 combines with J gene TRBJ1-1, with D unclear. Germline V gene lookup returns CDR1 GTSNPN and CDR2 SVGIG (reference sequence). The CDR3 is made up of 12 amino acids. The V gene lost 2 bases and the J gene lost 1 base, with 5 bases spanning the gap. CDR3 sequence: CAWSPGNTEAFF. Written as DNA, the CDR3 is TGTGCCTGGAGTCCCGGGAACACTGAAGCTTTCTTT.

The chain links TRBV7-2 to TRBJ1-5; D gene ambiguous. V was clipped by 5 bases and J by 6 bases, with 11 bases between them. This CDR3 comprises 13 residues. From germline, CDR1 is SGHTA and CDR2 FQGNSA. The CDR3 DNA is TGTGCCAGCAGCGCAGACTCGACTCAGCCCCAGCATTTT. Translated, it gives CASSADSTQPQHF.